This T cell receptor beta chain is drawn from a study of cytomegalovirus exposure and HLA in healthy donors. Whole-study context: Earlier work reported approximately 100 million unique TCR beta sequences from about 190 million T cells. Study results and caveats: Certain indistinguishable V segments, among them TRBV6-2 and TRBV6-3, were excluded.

Both 60 Vbeta primers and 13 Jbeta primers went into the PCR. Clones were sequenced by immunoSEQ multiplex PCR, and TCRdb holds only the in-frame ones, with some missing. The table lists fewer than 200,000 clones, around four fifths of them singletons. A remark on this clone: Its antigen is not identified.

Germline V gene lookup returns CDR1 SEHNR and CDR2 FQNEAQ (reference sequence). The CDR3 has 18 amino acids. Trimming at V came to 4 bases and at J to 2 bases, leaving 16 bases not matched to a gene. The clonotype was recovered from a young man in good health and CMV-seronegative. The rearrangement uses TRBV7-9 and TRBJ1-2; 7 bases align to TRBD1. Sequencing was carried out using PBMCs. The CDR3 sequence is CASSSRKQMGQRNYGYTF. Written as DNA, the CDR3 is TGTGCCAGCAGCTCCAGAAAACAAATGGGACAGAGAAACTATGGCTACACCTTC. The entire variable domain, with the rest obtained from reference TRBV7-9 and TRBJ1-2, is as follows: DTGVSQNPRHKITKRGQNVTFRCDPISEHNRLYWYRQTLGQGPEFLTYFQNEAQLEKSRLLSDRFSAERPKGSFSTLEIQRTEQGDSAMYLCASSSRKQMGQRNYGYTFGSGTRLTVV.